This paragraph reports one T cell receptor beta chain. Its specificity is not known. Alongside a J-beta primer mix, a sample-barcoded 5' primer served in a second PCR lasting about 7 to 11 cycles. TCRdb re-derived calls from the 5' RACE reads in MiXCR, one entry per CDR3 protein. This sample carries 760,000 or so distinct CDR3 sequences, approximately 25% of them seen once, and the ten largest clones take 9.4%. The data belong to a study of blood T cells in healthy people across ages. Study conclusions and caveats: Per million T cells, TCR beta diversity dropped about linearly as age rose.

The sample was also linked to a second study, of T cells of mothers and their children.

The specimen sequenced was blood. The TCR sequence derives from a boy between 5 and 17 years old in good health.

For the CDR3, the DNA is TGTGCCAGCAGCCAAGCGGGGTGGGAACTCTACGAGCAGTACTTC. Protein product: CASSQAGWELYEQYF. The rearrangement joins TRBV7-9 to TRBJ2-5; 7 bases align to TRBD2. The J call is doubtful: the DNA matches TRBJ2-7 better. Germline CDR1 and CDR2: SEHNR and FQNEAQ (reference sequence). CDR3 length: 15 amino acids.